The 25 T cell receptor beta chains below come from one sample, sequenced in a study of T cell repertoires in cytomegalovirus infection. Antigen specificity for these receptors is unknown. TCRdb ran MiXCR on the reads and lists one entry per CDR3 protein. This table has 600,000 to 700,000 distinct CDR3 sequences, about 33% appearing once. The sequences come from cultured PBMCs, collected from culture after CMV antigen stimulation. Receptor source: a human donor in good health (CMV status not recorded). Some clones in this sample may be carry-over from other donors' samples.

This chain connects TRBV12-3 or TRBV12-4 to TRBJ2-1, with D unresolved. Trimming left V 7 bases short and J 8 bases short, with 21 bases between. There are 15 residues in the CDR3. In DNA form, the CDR3 reads TGTGCCAGCACCATGGGAAAGTTTACCTTGGATGAGCAGTTCTTC. It encodes CASTMGKFTLDEQFF.

At least ten counts were recorded for this clonotype. V is TRBV7-6 and J is TRBJ1-1; 8 nucleotides line up with TRBD1. The CDR3 spans 16 residues. From germline, CDR1 is SGHVS and CDR2 FNYEAQ. Unmatched junction bases numbered 9, after V lost 5 bases and J lost 1 base. The DNA of the CDR3 is TGTGCCAGCAGCGCAGGGCGACAGGGGAGGAACACTGAAGCTTTCTTT. Translating it yields CASSAGRQGRNTEAFF.

This clonotype was detected many times. The gene calls are TRBV7-2 and TRBJ2-2, with 9 nucleotides matching TRBD1. The length of the CDR3 is 15 residues. The V gene end was trimmed by 5 bases and the J gene end by 7 bases; junction bases not matched to a gene: 8. The germline gives CDR1 SGHTA, CDR2 FQGNSA. In DNA, the CDR3 is TGTGCCAGCAGCCCCCGGGACAGGGAGGGCGGGGAGCTGTTTTTT. Amino acid sequence: CASSPRDREGGELFF.

The rearrangement joins TRBV12-3 or TRBV12-4 to TRBJ2-7, with a possible D match to TRBD2 (5 bases). Trimming removed 3 bases at V and 6 bases at J, with 9 bases between. The CDR3 sequence is 12 residues long. The CDR3 DNA follows: TGTGCCAGCAGTTTTTGGGCGGGCGAGCAGTACTTC. It encodes CASSFWAGEQYF.

This clonotype was seen more than once but under ten times. The CDR3 here is CASSEFHRNYGYTF. Written as DNA, the CDR3 is TGTGCCAGCAGTGAATTTCACCGAAACTATGGCTACACCTTC. The V and J genes are TRBV25-1 and TRBJ1-2; no definite D call. This CDR3 contains 14 residues. Germline V gives CDR1 MGHDK, CDR2 SYGVNS. Trimming removed 1 base from V and 2 bases from J, with 8 bases in between.

V is TRBV19 and J is TRBJ1-6; 7 bases are a match to TRBD1. Losses at the gene ends were 10 bases for V and 7 bases for J; bases not matched to a gene: 7. Germline CDR1 reads LNHDA; CDR2 reads SQIVND (reference sequence). The CDR3 covers 13 residues. CDR3 DNA: TGTGCCATCTCCGGGACAGAAAATTCACCCCTCCACTTT. Translation gives CAISGTENSPLHF.

This clonotype was observed a few times. The J gene is TRBJ2-5, the V gene TRBV20-1; 8 nucleotides match TRBD2. From germline, CDR1 is DFQATT and CDR2 SNEGSKA (reference sequence). The junction had 11 bases not matched to a gene; V was cut back by 6 bases and J by 5 bases. This CDR3 contains 14 residues. In DNA form, the CDR3 reads TGCAGTGCATTCGGGACTAGTGAGTCGGAGACCCAGTACTTC. Encoded protein: CSAFGTSESETQYF.

This chain's CDR3 is CASSLLGGPGPYNEQFF. The CDR3 nucleotides read TGCGCCAGCAGCTTGTTGGGGGGGCCGGGGCCCTACAATGAGCAGTTCTTC. The rearrangement uses TRBV5-1 and TRBJ2-1; weak D call: TRBD2 (7 bases). Germline V gives CDR1 SGHRS, CDR2 YFSETQ. With 1 base removed from V and 2 bases from J, the gap between germline ends came to 16 bases. CDR3 length: 17 residues.

This clonotype appeared a few times. V usage is TRBV7-7 and J usage is TRBJ2-1; TRBD2 matches 11 bases. The CDR3 is made up of 15 amino acids. Germline V gene sequence: CDR1 SSHAT, CDR2 FNYEAQ (reference sequence). J lost 6 bases, V lost 5 bases, and 6 bases had no gene match. The CDR3 loop is CASSPGTSGFNEQFF. Here the CDR3 DNA reads TGTGCCAGCAGCCCCGGGACTAGCGGCTTCAATGAGCAGTTCTTC.

This clonotype was seen more than once but under ten times. Mismatch with germline at one junction end may stem from a read error. CDR3 sequence: CASSLGTAPSF. For the CDR3, the DNA is TGTGCCAGCAGCTTGGGGACAGCACCCAGCTTT. The chain links TRBV7-9 to TRBJ1-3; 7 positions match TRBD1. Germline V lookup: CDR1 SEHNR, CDR2 FQNEAQ (reference sequence). The CDR3 sequence is 11 residues long.

A few counts support this clonotype. The rearrangement uses TRBV19 and TRBJ1-5; D is unclear. The CDR3 spans 16 residues. V was cut by 5 bases and J by 1 base, with 15 bases left in between. CDR1 is LNHDA, CDR2 SQIVND, per germline (reference sequence). This CDR3 is CASSSERLRSNQPQHF. In nucleotides, the CDR3 is TGTGCCAGTAGTTCGGAGAGGCTAAGGAGCAATCAGCCCCAGCATTTT.

This clonotype has more than one count but fewer than ten. The V gene is TRBV4-2, the J gene TRBJ1-3; TRBD1 is a possible D gene (6 bases). The CDR3 extends over 16 amino acids. V was clipped by 5 bases and J by 0 bases, with 14 bases between them. Germline CDR1 and CDR2: LGHNA and YNFKEQ. The CDR3, as DNA: TGTGCCAGCAGCAGATCCCCAGGGGACTCTGGAAACACCATATATTTT. Translation: CASSRSPGDSGNTIYF.

The chain links TRBV12-3 or TRBV12-4 to TRBJ1-2; no reliable D call. This CDR3 comprises 13 residues. Trimming stripped 10 bases from V and 4 bases from J, with 16 bases between. In DNA, the CDR3 is TGTGCCAACCAACGTTGGGGAATCTATGGCTACACCTTC. Encoded protein: CANQRWGIYGYTF.

The rearrangement uses TRBV3-1 and TRBJ2-5; unclear D gene. The germline gives CDR1 LGHDT, CDR2 YNNKEL (reference sequence). CDR3 length: 12 residues. Trimming pared 6 bases from V and 4 bases from J, leaving 9 bases between. CDR3 amino acids: CASSLNTETQYF. In DNA, the CDR3 is TGTGCCAGCAGTCTTAATACAGAGACCCAGTACTTC.

J is TRBJ2-5 and V is TRBV7-6; D is uncertain. The germline V gene encodes CDR1 SGHVS and CDR2 FNYEAQ. Trimming left V 5 bases short and J 2 bases short, with 12 bases between. This CDR3 region has 14 residues. CDR3 coding DNA: TGTGCCAGCAGCGTGGGAACGAAGCAAGAGACCCAGTACTTC. Its translation is CASSVGTKQETQYF.

The V gene is TRBV6-1, the J gene TRBJ2-7; 9 positions match TRBD2. The CDR3 is 14 residues long. V lost 5 bases to trimming and J lost 2 bases; unmatched junction nucleotides: 4. Germline CDR1 reads MNHNS; CDR2 reads SASEGT. CDR3 sequence: CASSRSGGTYEQYF. The CDR3 bases are TGTGCCAGCAGTCGAAGCGGGGGGACCTACGAGCAGTACTTC.

V is TRBV6-6 and J is TRBJ1-1, with D perhaps matching TRBD1 (5 bases). Germline V gene sequence: CDR1 MNHNY, CDR2 SVGAGI (reference sequence). V was shortened by 2 bases and J by 11 bases, with 15 bases between the two germline ends. The CDR3 runs 13 residues. The CDR3 sequence is CASSYTPAEGAFF. The CDR3 coding sequence is TGTGCCAGCAGTTACACTCCTGCCGAGGGGGCTTTCTTT.

This clonotype has more than one count but fewer than ten. The rearrangement uses TRBV18 and TRBJ1-2; D remains ambiguous. CDR1 and CDR2 from the germline V gene are KGHSH and LQKENI. Trimming removed 4 bases at V and 2 bases at J, with 11 bases between. This CDR3 region has 14 residues. CDR3 bases: TGTGCCAGCTCACGTGGAGGGAGGAACTATGGCTACACCTTC. This codes for CASSRGGRNYGYTF.

This chain connects TRBV10-3 to TRBJ2-3; the match to TRBD2 covers 11 bases. CDR1 is ENHRY, CDR2 SYGVKD, per germline. The CDR3 is 14 amino acids. V lost 5 bases to trimming and J lost 6 bases; unmatched junction nucleotides: 4. The CDR3, as DNA: TGTGCCATCAGTTCTAGCGGGAGGTCGGATACGCAGTATTTT. Translated, it gives CAISSSGRSDTQYF.

This clonotype was observed at least ten times. CDR3 residues: CASSFLRSGSADTGELFF. CDR3 DNA: TGTGCCAGCAGCTTCCTTCGGAGCGGGAGTGCGGACACCGGGGAGCTGTTTTTT. The chain uses TRBV7-2 and TRBJ2-2; 8 nucleotides align to TRBD2. Germline loops: CDR1 SGHTA, CDR2 FQGNSA. The CDR3 loop spans 18 amino acids. V was pared by 3 bases and J by 3 bases, with 12 bases of the junction left unmatched.

This sequence joins TRBV12-3 or TRBV12-4 and TRBJ2-7; 7 bases are a match to TRBD1. Losses at the gene ends were 5 bases for V and 0 bases for J; bases not matched to a gene: 10. CDR3 size: 16 residues. The CDR3 DNA reads as TGTGCCAGCAGTGACCCTGACAGGGCCAGCTCCTACGAGCAGTACTTC. The encoded protein is CASSDPDRASSYEQYF.

The rearrangement links TRBV27 to TRBJ1-6; 8 bases are shared with TRBD1. V was pared by 7 bases and J by 1 base, with 3 bases of the junction left unmatched. This CDR3 comprises 15 residues. CDR1 is MNHEY, CDR2 SMNVEV, per germline (reference sequence). The CDR3 DNA reads TGTGCCAGCAAGGACAGGGCGTCCTATAATTCACCCCTCCACTTT. Protein sequence: CASKDRASYNSPLHF.

This chain connects TRBV11-2 to TRBJ2-1; TRBD1 matches 11 bases. Per the germline V gene, CDR1 is SGHAT and CDR2 is FQNNGV. V dropped 1 base and J dropped 7; count of bases not matched to a gene: 3. CDR3 length: 15 amino acids. The CDR3 coding sequence is TGTGCCAGCAGCTTAGGGACAGGGGGCTCGAATGAGCAGTTCTTC. This encodes CASSLGTGGSNEQFF.

The J gene is TRBJ1-2, the V gene TRBV27; 7 positions agree with TRBD1. Germline CDR1 and CDR2: MNHEY and SMNVEV (reference sequence). The CDR3 covers 16 residues. V gave up 1 base and J gave up 4 bases; unmatched junction bases: 9. DNA of the CDR3: TGTGCCAGCAGTTTATACCCCCAGGGGGGTAGCTATGGCTACACCTTC. Translation gives CASSLYPQGGSYGYTF.

This clonotype was found once. DNA of the CDR3: TGTGCCAGCAGCTTAGGGCTAGCGGGACCAATTTTAGGCTACAATGAGCAGTTCTTC. Protein sequence: CASSLGLAGPILGYNEQFF. The chain uses TRBV11-3 and TRBJ2-1, with 9 bases identical to TRBD2. The CDR3 totals 19 residues. V trimming: 1 base; J trimming: 3 bases; junction bases outside the gene matches: 13. Germline V lookup: CDR1 SGHNT, CDR2 YENEEA.